These 26 T cell receptor beta chains originate from one sample sequenced in a study of cytomegalovirus exposure and HLA in healthy donors. PCR amplification relied on 60 Vbeta primers (plus 13 Jbeta primers). Data came from immunoSEQ multiplex PCR; TCRdb stores just in-frame clones and leaves some out. Of some 200,000 clones in the sample, around 80% were seen once. The specimen was PBMCs. These receptors originate from a man aged 18 to 29 in good health and CMV-seronegative.

This clone has only one observation. This sequence joins TRBV6-6 and TRBJ2-1; 10 nucleotides match TRBD2. The junction had 5 bases not matched to a gene; V was cut back by 4 bases and J by 8 bases. The CDR3 extends over 14 amino acids. CDR1 is MNHNY, CDR2 SVGAGI, per germline (reference sequence). This CDR3 is CASSSAGGIDEQFF. CDR3 nucleotide sequence: TGTGCCAGCAGTTCAGCGGGAGGGATCGATGAGCAGTTCTTC.

This chain uses TRBV5-1 with TRBJ1-2; D unresolved. Germline CDR1 is SGHRS and CDR2 is YFSETQ. V lost 0 bases to trimming and J lost 1 base, with 4 bases between them. The CDR3 consists of 13 residues. CDR3 DNA: TGCGCCAGCAGCTTGGGACTTAACTATGGCTACACCTTC. It encodes CASSLGLNYGYTF.

The chain recombines TRBV7-9 with TRBJ1-2, with unresolved D. CDR1 and CDR2 (germline): SEHNR, FQNEAQ (reference sequence). The CDR3 sequence is 12 residues long. The V and J ends lost 5 bases and 4 bases respectively, with 8 bases between them. The CDR3 is CASSPSVYGYTF. The CDR3 region has the DNA TGTGCCAGCAGCCCGAGCGTCTATGGCTACACCTTC.

This clone appeared a single time. The chain has TRBV7-2 and TRBJ2-1, with 11 bases identical to TRBD2. Unmatched junction bases numbered 3, after V lost 4 bases and J lost 4 bases. This CDR3 has 15 residues. CDR1 is SGHTA and CDR2 is FQGNSA in the germline V gene. The CDR3 sequence is CASSSGTSGYNEQFF. CDR3 DNA sequence: TGTGCCAGCAGCTCAGGGACTAGCGGTTACAATGAGCAGTTCTTC.

This chain uses TRBV7-3 with TRBJ2-3; D is perhaps TRBD2 (5 bases). The CDR3 loop spans 14 amino acids. The V gene lost 1 base and the J gene lost 4 bases, with 9 bases spanning the gap. The germline gives CDR1 SGHTA, CDR2 FQGTGA. DNA of the CDR3: TGTGCCAGCAGCTTAAGCGCGGGCCCAGATACGCAGTATTTT. Amino acids: CASSLSAGPDTQYF.

The chain is built from TRBV7-9 and TRBJ1-1, with D possibly TRBD1 on 5 matching bases. V lost 5 bases to trimming and J lost 0 bases, with 13 bases between them. The germline V gene encodes CDR1 SEHNR and CDR2 FQNEAQ (reference sequence). The length of the CDR3 is 15 residues. The CDR3 reads CASSLLDSMNTEAFF. In DNA, the CDR3 is TGTGCCAGCAGCCTCCTCGACAGCATGAACACTGAAGCTTTCTTT.

The J gene is TRBJ2-5, the V gene TRBV4-1, with TRBD2 matching 9 bases. The CDR3 has 18 amino acids. Trimming removed 4 bases from V and 2 bases from J; junction bases left unmatched: 14. Per germline, CDR1 MGHRA and CDR2 YSYEKL. The CDR3 DNA sequence: TGCGCCAGCAGCCTCAGGCAAGCGGGAGGCACGATTCAAGAGACCCAGTACTTC. Its protein is CASSLRQAGGTIQETQYF.

As DNA, the CDR3 is TGCGCCAGCAGCTCAACGCCAGGGAACTATGGCTACACCTTC. It yields the protein CASSSTPGNYGYTF. The rearrangement joins TRBV5-1 to TRBJ1-2; possibly TRBD1 for D (5 bases). The CDR3 contains 14 residues. Trimming cost V 3 bases and J 2 bases, with 11 bases left between them. Germline V gene data show CDR1 as SGHRS and CDR2 as YFSETQ.

The chain joins TRBV30 to TRBJ1-2, with D possibly TRBD1 on 6 matching bases. CDR1 and CDR2 (germline): GTSNPN, SVGIG (reference sequence). The CDR3 has 15 residues. The ends were cut back, 2 bases at V and 6 bases at J, with 19 bases in the middle. DNA of the CDR3: TGTGCCTGGAGTATTCGGACAGCTTCGCTCGATGGCTACACCTTC. Its translation: CAWSIRTASLDGYTF.

The chain uses TRBV19 and TRBJ2-1, with 7 bases lining up with TRBD2. CDR1 and CDR2 (germline): LNHDA, SQIVND (reference sequence). This CDR3 is 17 amino acids long. V shed 0 bases and J 4 bases; nucleotides not matched to a gene: 9. Here the CDR3 reads CASSIEAPGTNYNEQFF. CDR3 coding DNA: TGTGCCAGTAGTATAGAGGCCCCCGGGACTAATTACAATGAGCAGTTCTTC.

The chain is built from TRBV19 and TRBJ1-5; 8 bases are a match to TRBD1. Trimming cost V 3 bases and J 2 bases; bases outside gene matches: 6. In germline, CDR1 is LNHDA, CDR2 SQIVND (reference sequence). The CDR3 contains 16 residues. The CDR3 here is CASSIQGASGNQPQHF. DNA of the CDR3: TGTGCCAGTAGTATCCAGGGGGCCTCTGGCAATCAGCCCCAGCATTTT.

This clone was detected a few times. The chain carries TRBV6-5 and TRBJ2-1; 7 positions match TRBD2. The junction had 8 bases not matched to a gene; V was cut back by 0 bases and J by 6 bases. Germline V CDR1 and CDR2: MNHEY, SVGAGI. The CDR3 contains 16 residues. CDR3 sequence: CASSYSWGGSSNEQFF. In nucleotides, the CDR3 is TGTGCCAGCAGTTACTCTTGGGGGGGGTCTAGCAATGAGCAGTTCTTC.

Written as DNA, the CDR3 is TGTGCCAGCAGTGGGACAGGTGCCGAGCAGTACTTC. Translation: CASSGTGAEQYF. The chain uses TRBV2 and TRBJ2-7; 7 positions agree with TRBD1. The CDR3 is 12 amino acids. In germline, CDR1 is SNHLY, CDR2 FYNNEI. Losses at the gene ends were 4 bases for V and 6 bases for J; bases not matched to a gene: 3.

This clone appeared a single time. CDR3 sequence reads: CASRGQGSEKLFF. The DNA of the CDR3 is TGTGCCAGCAGAGGACAGGGTAGTGAAAAACTGTTTTTT. V gene TRBV28 combines with J gene TRBJ1-4; 8 nucleotides align to TRBD1. CDR3 length equals 13 residues. Germline V lookup: CDR1 MDHEN, CDR2 SYDVKM. Trimming cost V 6 bases and J 7 bases; bases outside gene matches: 4.

The V and J genes are TRBV7-3 and TRBJ2-7, with D perhaps matching TRBD2 (5 bases). This CDR3 is 13 amino acids long. Germline lookup yields CDR1 SGHTA and CDR2 FQGTGA. The ends were cut back, 1 base at V and 4 bases at J, with 8 bases in the middle. The CDR3 sequence is CASSLSEGYEQYF. DNA of the CDR3: TGTGCCAGCAGCTTAAGTGAGGGATACGAGCAGTACTTC.

This sequence joins TRBV6-5 and TRBJ2-6, with D maybe TRBD1 (5 bases). This CDR3 spans 16 amino acids. The germline gives CDR1 MNHEY, CDR2 SVGAGI. Deletions cut 3 bases from V and 0 bases from J, with 9 bases between. DNA for the CDR3: TGTGCCAGCAGTTATGACAGAAACTCTGGGGCCAACGTCCTGACTTTC. Its protein is CASSYDRNSGANVLTF.

The V call is TRBV19, the J call TRBJ2-1; 9 positions match TRBD2. After removal of 11 bases from V and 7 bases from J, the junction contained 15 bases not matched to a gene. CDR1 and CDR2 from the germline V gene are LNHDA and SQIVND (reference sequence). CDR3 length: 15 amino acids. The CDR3 spells CASPGLAGSLNEQFF. CDR3 DNA sequence: TGTGCCTCCCCCGGGCTAGCGGGGTCCTTGAATGAGCAGTTCTTC.

This chain uses TRBV5-4 with TRBJ2-7, with a weak D call TRBD2 (6 bases). The CDR3 loop spans 18 amino acids. Germline V CDR1 and CDR2: SGHNT, YYREEE (reference sequence). The V end lost 4 bases, the J end lost 3 bases, and 26 bases lay between the germline ends. CDR3 coding DNA: TGTGCCAGCAGCGATGAGGAGGGGAAAGGAGACCGATACTACGAGCAGTACTTC. Protein product: CASSDEEGKGDRYYEQYF. The full variable domain, in which reference TRBV5-4 and TRBJ2-7 provide the parts outside the CDR3, is ETGVTQSPTHLIKTRGQQVTLRCSSQSGHNTVSWYQQALGQGPQFIFQYYREEENGRGNFPPRFSGLQFPNYSSELNVNALELDDSALYLCASSDEEGKGDRYYEQYFGPGTRLTVT.

This chain links TRBV11-2 with TRBJ2-7; tentatively, D is TRBD1 (5 bases). Germline CDR1 is SGHAT and CDR2 is FQNNGV. The CDR3 extends over 18 amino acids. Trimming left V 2 bases short and J 3 bases short, with 23 bases between. The CDR3 nucleotides are TGTGCCAGCAGCTTAAGACAGCGTACCTCCGGCGGTTTCTACGAGCAGTACTTC. It yields the protein CASSLRQRTSGGFYEQYF.

This clone was counted only a few times. V and J are TRBV2 and TRBJ1-5; TRBD1 agrees at 8 bases. This CDR3 is 13 amino acids long. The V and J ends lost 4 bases and 4 bases, in that order; junction bases with no gene match: 0. Germline CDR1 reads SNHLY; CDR2 reads FYNNEI. CDR3 DNA: TGTGCCAGCAGTGGACAGGGGAATCAGCCCCAGCATTTT. Translation gives CASSGQGNQPQHF.

In this sample, this clone turned up a few times. This chain joins TRBV6-5 and TRBJ2-7; 7 positions match TRBD2. The germline V gene has CDR1 MNHEY and CDR2 SVGAGI. J lost 6 bases, V lost 6 bases, and 11 bases had no gene match. The length of the CDR3 is 14 residues. The CDR3 loop reads CASSRTRVRSEQYF. CDR3 bases: TGTGCCAGCAGCCGGACTAGGGTACGGAGCGAGCAGTACTTC.

In its sample, this clone was seen a few times. The chain couples TRBV10-3 to TRBJ2-3; 11 bases agree with TRBD2. The CDR3 is made up of 16 amino acids. Germline values: CDR1 ENHRY, CDR2 SYGVKD. Trimming removed 5 bases from V and 2 bases from J; junction bases left unmatched: 6. CDR3 in amino acids: CAISPGLAETTDTQYF. DNA for the CDR3: TGTGCCATCAGTCCGGGACTAGCGGAGACCACAGATACGCAGTATTTT.

This clone was counted a few times. The genes are TRBV27 and TRBJ2-3; 7 bases map to TRBD2. The length of the CDR3 is 14 residues. The germline V gene encodes CDR1 MNHEY and CDR2 SMNVEV (reference sequence). V gave up 2 bases and J gave up 4 bases; unmatched junction bases: 3. CDR3 region: CASSLRLASDTQYF. In DNA, the CDR3 is TGTGCCAGCAGTTTACGACTAGCATCAGATACGCAGTATTTT.

This clone was seen only a few times. The chain has TRBV7-9 and TRBJ1-2, with 10 bases lining up with TRBD1. With 1 base clipped from V and 5 bases from J, the junction kept 10 bases outside the gene matches. This CDR3 is built from 17 residues. Per the germline V gene, CDR1 is SEHNR and CDR2 is FQNEAQ (reference sequence). Here the CDR3 DNA reads TGTGCCAGCAGCTTAGAAGGGACAGGGGCCGCCCTTTATGGCTACACCTTC. Translating it yields CASSLEGTGAALYGYTF.

V and J are TRBV9 and TRBJ2-7, with 13 bases matching TRBD2. J lost 5 bases, V lost 2 bases, and 7 bases had no gene match. This CDR3 contains 16 residues. Germline V CDR1 and CDR2: SGDLS, YYNGEE. CDR3 bases: TGTGCCAGCAGCGTGGGGACTAGCGGGAAGTGGGACGAGCAGTACTTC. It codes for CASSVGTSGKWDEQYF.

This rearrangement joins TRBV7-3 to TRBJ1-1; 10 nucleotides align to TRBD1. In germline, CDR1 is SGHTA, CDR2 FQGTGA. J was trimmed by 3 bases and V by 5 bases; bases with no gene match: 6. The CDR3 is 15 amino acids. The CDR3 coding sequence is TGTGCCAGCAGCCGTTGGACAGGGGGGCACACTGAAGCTTTCTTT. Translation gives CASSRWTGGHTEAFF.